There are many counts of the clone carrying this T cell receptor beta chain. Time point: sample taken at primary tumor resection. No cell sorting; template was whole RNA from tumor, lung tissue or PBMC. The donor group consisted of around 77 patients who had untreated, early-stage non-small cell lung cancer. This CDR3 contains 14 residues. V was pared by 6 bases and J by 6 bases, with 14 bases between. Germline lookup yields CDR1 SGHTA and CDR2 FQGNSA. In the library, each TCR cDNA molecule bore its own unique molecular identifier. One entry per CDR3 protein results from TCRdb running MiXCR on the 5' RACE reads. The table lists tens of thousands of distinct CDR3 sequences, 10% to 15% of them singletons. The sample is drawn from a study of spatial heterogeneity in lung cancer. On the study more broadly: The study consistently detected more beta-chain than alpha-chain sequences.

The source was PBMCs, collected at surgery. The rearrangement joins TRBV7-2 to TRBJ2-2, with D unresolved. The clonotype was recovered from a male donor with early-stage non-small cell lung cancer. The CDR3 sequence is CASSFDIGAGELFF. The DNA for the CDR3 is TGTGCCAGCAGTTTCGACATTGGCGCCGGGGAGCTGTTTTTT.